In this sample, the clone carrying this T cell receptor (beta chain) turned up a few times. Its target is not known. This sample is part of a study of T-cell memory formation after mild COVID-19. Study at large: For the most part, TCR clusters were specific to one donor. General study points: Some responding clones appeared in pre-infection memory, suggesting cross-reactive memory joined.

TCRdb re-analysed the 5' RACE reads in MiXCR, keeping a single row per CDR3 protein. The sample carries about 340,000 distinct CDR3 sequences, roughly an eighth recorded once. The J segment lost 3 bases and the V segment lost 6 bases, leaving 2 bases of the junction unmatched. CDR3 size: 12 residues. The chain employs TRBV12-3 or TRBV12-4 and TRBJ2-7; TRBD1 aligns across 7 bases. This TCR came from a man younger than 35 who had mild COVID-19 (a few samples of this study predate the infection). Cell type and time point are not known. Sequenced material: PBMCs or a T cell subset sorted from them (not recorded which). The chain's CDR3 is CASRGDSYEQYV. CDR3 DNA: TGTGCCAGCAGGGGGGACAGCTACGAGCAGTACGTC.